These 29 T cell receptor beta chains originate from one sample sequenced in a study of long-term antiretroviral therapy in people with HIV. Survey-level immunoSEQ v3.0 assays were run. Clones were sequenced by immunoSEQ multiplex PCR, and TCRdb holds only the in-frame ones, with some missing. The sample holds tens of thousands of clones, over 75% seen once. The input for sequencing was unsorted PBMCs, taken 0.2 years before starting antiretroviral therapy. The receptors were gathered from a man younger than 35 with HIV.

The chain links TRBV5-1 to TRBJ2-7; 7 bases are shared with TRBD1. The V gene end was trimmed by 4 bases and the J gene end by 0 bases; junction bases not matched to a gene: 7. The germline CDR1 and CDR2 sequences are SGHRS and YFSETQ. The CDR3 sequence is 15 residues long. CDR3 nucleotides: TGCGCCAGCAGCATGACAGGGCGGAACTCCTACGAGCAGTACTTC. Translation: CASSMTGRNSYEQYF. The full variable domain, its missing parts supplied by reference TRBV5-1 and TRBJ2-7, is KAGVTQTPRYLIKTRGQQVTLSCSPISGHRSVSWYQQTPGQGLQFLFEYFSETQRNKGNFPGRFSGRQFSNSRSEMNVSTLELGDSALYLCASSMTGRNSYEQYFGPGTRLTVT.

Only one count was recorded for this clone. The CDR3 here is CASSFLGIYQPQHF. CDR3 coding DNA: TGTGCCAGCAGTTTTTTGGGAATATATCAGCCCCAGCATTTT. The chain joins TRBV28 to TRBJ1-5; no clear D gene. Germline V gene lookup returns CDR1 MDHEN and CDR2 SYDVKM. The V end lost 3 bases, the J end lost 5 bases, and 11 bases lay between the germline ends. The CDR3 covers 14 residues. Supplemented by reference TRBV28 and TRBJ1-5, the full variable domain reads DVKVTQSSRYLVKRTGEKVFLECVQDMDHENMFWYRQDPGLGLRLIYFSYDVKMKEKGDIPEGYSVSREKKERFSLILESASTNQTSMYLCASSFLGIYQPQHFGDGTRLSIL.

This clone appeared a single time. The J gene is TRBJ1-2, the V gene TRBV19; a possible D gene is TRBD1 (6 bases). Trimming removed 6 bases at V and 7 bases at J, with 15 bases between. The length of the CDR3 is 13 residues. Germline-derived CDR1 and CDR2 are LNHDA and SQIVND (reference sequence). The CDR3 nucleotides are TGTGCCAGTAGAGAACCAGGGGAAGCTGGCTACACCTTC. Its translation is CASREPGEAGYTF.

This clone was seen just once. V and J are TRBV11-3 and TRBJ1-1, with D perhaps matching TRBD1 (6 bases). Germline V gives CDR1 SGHNT, CDR2 YENEEA. Trimming shortened V by 2 bases and J by 4 bases, and 8 bases separated the two germline ends. This CDR3 has 13 residues. The CDR3 is CASSLFRGTEAFF. Written as DNA, the CDR3 is TGTGCCAGCAGCTTATTCAGGGGCACTGAAGCTTTCTTT.

This chain connects TRBV5-8 to TRBJ1-5; maybe TRBD1 (5 bases). Germline V gene lookup returns CDR1 SGHTS and CDR2 YDEGEE. There are 13 residues in the CDR3. V lost 2 bases to trimming and J lost 6 bases, with 9 bases between them. CDR3: CASSLGVTQPQHF. CDR3 bases: TGTGCCAGCAGCTTAGGGGTTACTCAGCCCCAGCATTTT.

V usage is TRBV13 and J usage is TRBJ2-3; either TRBD1 or TRBD2 may fit D (5 bases each). Germline V CDR1 and CDR2: PRHDT, FYEKMQ (reference sequence). Trimming cost V 5 bases and J 4 bases, with 10 bases left between them. The CDR3 is 13 amino acids. The CDR3 DNA is TGTGCCAGCAGCGGGGGTCCCGCAGATACGCAGTATTTT. This codes for CASSGGPADTQYF.

The V and J genes are TRBV5-1 and TRBJ2-2, with D maybe TRBD2 (6 bases). In germline, CDR1 is SGHRS, CDR2 YFSETQ. Trimming pared 6 bases from V and 4 bases from J, leaving 16 bases between. The CDR3 extends over 15 amino acids. The CDR3 spells CASMPQEGSTGELFF. The CDR3 DNA sequence: TGCGCCAGCATGCCTCAGGAGGGTTCCACCGGGGAGCTGTTTTTT.

The genes are TRBV10-3 and TRBJ2-7; D not certain. The germline V gene encodes CDR1 ENHRY and CDR2 SYGVKD. Trimming took 3 bases from V and 3 from J, leaving 12 bases between them. The CDR3 spans 14 residues. CDR3 coding DNA: TGTGCCATCAGTGAAATAGGACCGAACTACGAGCAGTACTTC. Translating it yields CAISEIGPNYEQYF.

The genes are TRBV27 and TRBJ1-2, with 8 bases aligning to TRBD1. CDR1 MNHEY and CDR2 SMNVEV come from the germline V gene (reference sequence). J was trimmed by 5 bases and V by 4 bases; bases with no gene match: 3. The CDR3 length is 13 residues. CDR3 residues: CASSYRGGYGYTF. The CDR3 nucleotides read TGTGCCAGCAGTTACAGGGGGGGGTATGGCTACACCTTC.

This clone was seen a handful of times. The CDR3 sequence is CASSDRDSPYNEQFF. The CDR3 bases are TGTGCCAGCAGCGATCGGGACAGTCCCTACAATGAGCAGTTCTTC. V is TRBV9 and J is TRBJ2-1; TRBD1 agrees at 7 bases. This CDR3 is 15 amino acids long. V was pared by 3 bases and J by 2 bases, with 5 bases of the junction left unmatched. Germline values: CDR1 SGDLS, CDR2 YYNGEE.

V is TRBV19 and J is TRBJ2-2; D not certain. The CDR3 is 16 amino acids. V was clipped by 6 bases and J by 0 bases, with 14 bases between them. The germline V gene encodes CDR1 LNHDA and CDR2 SQIVND (reference sequence). Written as DNA, the CDR3 is TGTGCCAGTAGACCATGGTTTGCGTCGAACACCGGGGAGCTGTTTTTT. Residues: CASRPWFASNTGELFF.

This clone has just a few counts. The chain combines TRBV4-3 with TRBJ2-2; D is unclear. In germline, CDR1 is LGHNA, CDR2 YSLEER. Trimming shortened V by 1 base and J by 1 base, and 4 bases separated the two germline ends. This CDR3 has 14 residues. The chain's CDR3 is CASSQAQNTGELFF. The CDR3 nucleotides read TGCGCCAGCAGCCAAGCTCAGAACACCGGGGAGCTGTTTTTT.

The chain couples TRBV27 to TRBJ2-3; TRBD1 might be the D (6 bases). Germline V CDR1 and CDR2: MNHEY, SMNVEV (reference sequence). Trimming left V 6 bases short and J 4 bases short, with 17 bases between. This CDR3 is built from 15 residues. For the CDR3, the DNA is TGTGCCAGCAGCCAGGGGACCGGGTTTTCAGATACGCAGTATTTT. This gives the protein CASSQGTGFSDTQYF.

This chain links TRBV4-3 with TRBJ1-4; TRBD1 might be the D (5 bases). The CDR3 extends over 15 amino acids. CDR1 LGHNA and CDR2 YSLEER come from the germline V gene. V dropped 0 bases and J dropped 7 bases, with 12 bases sitting between them. CDR3 DNA: TGCGCCAGCAGCCAAGAGTCAGGGACTGGTGAAAAACTGTTTTTT. Its translation is CASSQESGTGEKLFF.

The chain recombines TRBV15 with TRBJ1-2; D gene uncertain. The CDR3 length is 13 residues. V was clipped by 4 bases and J by 0 bases, with 6 bases between them. Germline lookup yields CDR1 LNHNV and CDR2 YYDKDF (reference sequence). CDR3 amino acids: CATSIRTNYGYTF. CDR3 DNA sequence: TGTGCCACCAGCATTAGAACTAACTATGGCTACACCTTC.

This chain joins TRBV5-6 and TRBJ2-4; the D is unclear. Trimming removed 7 bases at V and 0 bases at J, with 11 bases between. Looked up from germline, CDR1 is SGHDT and CDR2 is YYEEEE. This CDR3 is 14 amino acids long. The CDR3 DNA reads TGTGCCAGCTTCGGCTTTCTAGCCAAAAACATTCAGTACTTC. Protein: CASFGFLAKNIQYF.

The V and J genes are TRBV13 and TRBJ2-3; no reliable D call. CDR1 and CDR2 (germline): PRHDT, FYEKMQ (reference sequence). This CDR3 spans 12 amino acids. The V end was cut by 0 bases, the J end by 5 bases, with 3 bases between. This CDR3 reads CASSLGGDTQYF. Here the CDR3 DNA reads TGTGCCAGCAGCTTAGGGGGAGATACGCAGTATTTT.

The CDR3 region is CATSRELAEIYNEQFF. The CDR3 bases are TGTGCCACCAGCAGAGAGCTAGCGGAGATTTACAATGAGCAGTTCTTC. V is TRBV15 and J is TRBJ2-1, with 7 bases identical to TRBD2. This CDR3 has 16 residues. Germline V lookup: CDR1 LNHNV, CDR2 YYDKDF (reference sequence). V dropped 0 bases and J dropped 4; count of bases not matched to a gene: 6. Complete variable domain (other parts from reference TRBV15 and TRBJ2-1): DAMVIQNPRYQVTQFGKPVTLSCSQTLNHNVMYWYQQKSSQAPKLLFHYYDKDFNNEADTPDNFQSRRPNTSFCFLDIRSPGLGDTAMYLCATSRELAEIYNEQFFGPGTRLTVL.

J is TRBJ1-1 and V is TRBV11-2, with D maybe TRBD1 (5 bases). Germline V gene lookup returns CDR1 SGHAT and CDR2 FQNNGV. The length of the CDR3 is 13 residues. Trimming stripped 2 bases from V and 13 bases from J, with 17 bases between. The CDR3 here is CASSLKWGGKDFF. CDR3 sequence (DNA): TGTGCCAGCAGCTTAAAATGGGGGGGAAAGGATTTCTTT.

V gene TRBV4-1 combines with J gene TRBJ2-3, with 7 bases fitting TRBD2. The junction had 11 bases not matched to a gene; V was cut back by 1 base and J by 1 base. The CDR3 is made up of 18 amino acids. CDR1 and CDR2 from the germline V gene are MGHRA and YSYEKL. Written as DNA, the CDR3 is TGCGCCAGCAGCCAAGCCCTAGCGGCAGGAGGAGGCACAGATACGCAGTATTTT. It encodes CASSQALAAGGGTDTQYF.

V and J are TRBV5-4 and TRBJ1-1; no clear D gene. The CDR3 length is 13 residues. V dropped 2 bases and J dropped 1 base, with 6 bases sitting between them. Germline V lookup: CDR1 SGHNT, CDR2 YYREEE (reference sequence). The DNA for the CDR3 is TGTGCCAGCAGCTTTCCCAAGAACACTGAAGCTTTCTTT. Residues: CASSFPKNTEAFF.

V is TRBV2 and J is TRBJ2-2; a weak D match, TRBD2 (6 bases). Germline CDR1 SNHLY, CDR2 FYNNEI. The CDR3 covers 17 residues. V was pared by 2 bases and J by 0 bases, with 13 bases between. This chain's CDR3 is CASSESEAGPNTGELFF. Here the CDR3 DNA reads TGTGCCAGCAGTGAATCGGAGGCGGGACCGAACACCGGGGAGCTGTTTTTT.

The CDR3 DNA is TGTGCCAGCCGGGCTGCAACTAATGAAAAACTGTTTTTT. Protein: CASRAATNEKLFF. J is TRBJ1-4 and V is TRBV11-2; D gene unclear. CDR1 and CDR2 (germline): SGHAT, FQNNGV. V lost 8 bases to trimming and J lost 0 bases, with 7 bases between them. CDR3 length: 13 residues.

The chain carries TRBV7-8 and TRBJ2-7; 7 nucleotides line up with TRBD1. Germline-derived CDR1 and CDR2 are SGHVS and FQNEAQ. V lost 0 bases to trimming and J lost 3 bases; unmatched junction nucleotides: 5. The length of the CDR3 is 15 residues. The CDR3 loop is CASSLAKTGFYEQYF. The CDR3 DNA reads TGTGCCAGCAGCTTAGCCAAGACAGGGTTCTACGAGCAGTACTTC. Combining the CDR3 with reference TRBV7-8 and TRBJ2-7 gives the whole variable domain GAGVSQSPRYKVAKRGQDVALRCDPISGHVSLFWYQQALGQGPEFLTYFQNEAQLDKSGLPSDRFFAERPEGSVSTLKIQRTQQEDSAVYLCASSLAKTGFYEQYFGPGTRLTVT.

This clone was counted once. The rearrangement joins TRBV5-4 to TRBJ1-1, with D possibly matching TRBD1 (5 bases). Trimming cost V 0 bases and J 5 bases, with 11 bases left between them. The CDR3 runs 14 residues. Germline assignment: CDR1 SGHNT and CDR2 YYREEE (reference sequence). The CDR3 spells CASSLEIRETEAFF. CDR3 nucleotides: TGTGCCAGCAGCTTGGAGATCAGGGAAACTGAAGCTTTCTTT.

The V gene is TRBV2, the J gene TRBJ1-1; D not resolved. Trimming shortened V by 8 bases and J by 5 bases, and 12 bases separated the two germline ends. Germline CDR1 is SNHLY and CDR2 is FYNNEI. This CDR3 contains 12 residues. CDR3 in DNA: TGTGCCAGCTGCTTCATGGGGACTGAAGCTTTCTTT. Protein: CASCFMGTEAFF.

This clone was observed a few times. V and J are TRBV19 and TRBJ1-1; D uncertain. V was clipped by 3 bases and J by 2 bases, with 7 bases between them. The CDR3 loop spans 13 amino acids. Germline V CDR1 and CDR2: LNHDA, SQIVND (reference sequence). The CDR3 protein is CASSIVLNTEAFF. CDR3 nucleotides: TGTGCCAGTAGTATCGTCCTAAACACTGAAGCTTTCTTT.

The chain links TRBV13 to TRBJ2-3; D is unresolved. V was shortened by 6 bases and J by 13 bases, with 17 bases between the two germline ends. The CDR3 runs 12 residues. Germline V gene lookup returns CDR1 PRHDT and CDR2 FYEKMQ (reference sequence). CDR3 DNA: TGTGCCAGCAGTCTCCGATCCAAGGGCAAGTATTTT. Protein sequence: CASSLRSKGKYF.

The chain joins TRBV5-1 to TRBJ1-5; D might be TRBD1 (6 bases). Germline V lookup: CDR1 SGHRS, CDR2 YFSETQ. V gave up 0 bases and J gave up 0 bases, with 10 bases separating them. CDR3 size: 16 residues. CDR3 region: CASSLGDTTSNQPQHF. The CDR3 DNA follows: TGCGCCAGCAGCTTGGGGGACACCACTAGCAATCAGCCCCAGCATTTT. Supplemented by reference TRBV5-1 and TRBJ1-5, the full variable domain reads KAGVTQTPRYLIKTRGQQVTLSCSPISGHRSVSWYQQTPGQGLQFLFEYFSETQRNKGNFPGRFSGRQFSNSRSEMNVSTLELGDSALYLCASSLGDTTSNQPQHFGDGTRLSIL.